This TCR beta chain was observed in a study of CD8+CD57+ T cells in acquired aplastic anemia. Whole-study context: An average of 3.2 ug of DNA was obtained from sorted CD4+ and CD8+ cells. Where healthy donors were concerned, CD4+ cells averaged approximately 11 million reads. The study, taken as a whole, reports: No significant difference in CD8+ Simpson's diversity was found between patients and controls. Common to patients and controls were around 30 CD8+ CDR3 sequences.

The use of genomic DNA as template underpinned the TCR beta VDJ and CDR3 profiling. In TCRdb, the reads were re-called with MiXCR into one record per CDR3 protein. The table records 200,000 to 250,000 distinct CDR3 sequences, approximately 60% of them present only once. In regard to this clonotype: Its antigen is still unknown.

Germline V gives CDR1 SGHAT, CDR2 FQNNGV. There are 14 residues in the CDR3. Trimming stripped 3 bases from V and 4 bases from J, with 12 bases between. The chain couples TRBV11-2 to TRBJ1-1, with unresolved D. The sample consisted of sorted CD4+, CD8+, or CD8+CD57+ T cells (not recorded which) from PBMCs. The receptor was derived from a human donor in good health. The CDR3 here is CASSFREGVTEAFF. CDR3 sequence (DNA): TGTGCCAGCAGCTTTAGAGAGGGCGTCACTGAAGCTTTCTTT.